This T cell receptor (beta chain) was identified in a study of blood T cell repertoires in COVID-19. Whole-study context: There were acute and convalescent COVID-19 samples, and they came from the United States, Italy and Spain.

Trimming cost V 2 bases and J 3 bases, with 10 bases left between them. CDR1 is MDHEN, CDR2 SYDVKM, per germline. The CDR3 covers 14 residues. Original methodology: Reference gene primer amplification yielded estimated nucleated cell counts. Produced via immunoSEQ multiplex PCR; TCRdb's table is partial and in-frame only. The DNA was the basis for D and trimming; V, J and clone size are from that table. This table holds 200,000 to 250,000 clones, approximately 84% found once. J is TRBJ1-2 and V is TRBV28, with D unclear. Sequencing was done on a sample of peripheral blood. This clonotype originated in a woman aged 80 or older with acute or convalescent COVID-19. CDR3: CASSLRGVDYGYTF. The CDR3 nucleotides read TGTGCCAGCAGTTTAAGAGGAGTTGACTATGGCTACACCTTC.